Shown below are 30 T cell receptor beta chains from a single sample sequenced in a study of blood T cells in healthy people across ages. Next came a second PCR, run for about 6 to 11 cycles, which used a sample-barcoded 5' primer along with a J-beta primer mix. TCRdb reprocessed the 5' RACE reads via MiXCR and lists one record per CDR3 protein. The sample lists 1.2 million to 1.5 million distinct CDR3 sequences; approximately 40% were seen once. Sequencing used blood. Receptors were obtained from a woman under 30 in good health.

This chain joins TRBV29-1 and TRBJ2-1, with a weak D call TRBD2 (6 bases). This CDR3 region has 16 residues. V gave up 5 bases and J gave up 0 bases, with 17 bases separating them. Germline CDR1 reads SQVTM; CDR2 reads ANQGSEA. CDR3 protein: CSVLLAGPSSYNEQFF. CDR3 bases: TGCAGCGTTCTCCTGGCGGGACCCAGCTCCTACAATGAGCAGTTCTTC.

In its sample, this clonotype was seen a few times. The V gene is TRBV7-9, the J gene TRBJ1-2, with TRBD1 as a possible D gene (6 bases). CDR1 SEHNR and CDR2 FQNEAQ come from the germline V gene (reference sequence). This CDR3 region has 13 residues. Trimming took off 10 bases at V and 4 bases at J, with 16 bases between the two ends. CDR3 bases: TGTGCCACCAATTCAGGGACACCCTATGGCTACACCTTC. This encodes CATNSGTPYGYTF.

The chain employs TRBV12-3 or TRBV12-4 and TRBJ2-1; TRBD1 aligns across 9 bases. The V segment lost 4 bases and the J segment 4 bases; nucleotides outside the gene matches: 8. The CDR3 spans 16 residues. CDR3 in DNA: TGTGCCAGCAGTTCAGATTCCGGGACAGGGTACAATGAGCAGTTCTTC. Translating it yields CASSSDSGTGYNEQFF.

This clonotype was seen a handful of times. V gene TRBV5-1 combines with J gene TRBJ2-1; 9 nucleotides line up with TRBD2. Trimming removed 4 bases from V and 5 bases from J; junction bases left unmatched: 4. The CDR3 covers 14 residues. Germline V gene data show CDR1 as SGHRS and CDR2 as YFSETQ. CDR3 region: CASSVGGGDNEQFF. DNA of the CDR3: TGCGCCAGCAGCGTCGGCGGGGGGGACAATGAGCAGTTCTTC.

This clonotype was observed a few times. The rearrangement uses TRBV7-2 and TRBJ2-4; 9 bases agree with TRBD2. Judging by the DNA end, TRBJ2-7 fits better; the J call may be wrong. This CDR3 is built from 16 residues. Germline assignment: CDR1 SGHTA and CDR2 FQGNSA. CDR3 DNA sequence: TGTGCCAGCAGCTTTCTCCATAGCGGGGGCGGATACGAGCAGTACTTC. Its translation: CASSFLHSGGGYEQYF.

The gene calls are TRBV2 and TRBJ1-4; 7 nucleotides line up with TRBD1. The CDR3 is 16 residues long. Germline CDR1 reads SNHLY; CDR2 reads FYNNEI. V dropped 6 bases and J dropped 0; count of bases not matched to a gene: 7. In DNA form, the CDR3 reads TGTGCCAGCAGCCCCATCACAGGGGCAACTAATGAAAAACTGTTTTTT. It translates to CASSPITGATNEKLFF. The variable domain in full, completed from reference TRBV2 and TRBJ1-4, reads EPEVTQTPSHQVTQMGQEVILRCVPISNHLYFYWYRQILGQKVEFLVSFYNNEISEKSEIFDDQFSVERPDGSNFTLKIRSTKLEDSAMYFCASSPITGATNEKLFFGSGTQLSVL.

The chain uses TRBV20-1 and TRBJ2-5, with D perhaps TRBD1 (6 bases). Germline lookup yields CDR1 DFQATT and CDR2 SNEGSKA (reference sequence). The CDR3 consists of 14 residues. V lost 2 bases to trimming and J lost 4 bases, with 14 bases between them. CDR3 amino acids: CSARPPDRRETQYF. DNA for the CDR3: TGCAGTGCTAGACCACCGGACAGAAGAGAGACCCAGTACTTC.

V and J are TRBV5-1 and TRBJ1-2; possibly TRBD1 for D (5 bases). V lost 0 bases and J 10 bases, leaving 13 bases between the germline ends. Germline lookup yields CDR1 SGHRS and CDR2 YFSETQ. The CDR3 contains 13 residues. The CDR3: CASSLAGTEDYTF. The CDR3 DNA is TGCGCCAGCAGCTTGGCCGGGACCGAGGACTACACCTTC.

This clonotype was counted a few times. The CDR3 here is CATSDFSYGYTF. CDR3 coding DNA: TGTGCCACCAGTGATTTTTCCTATGGCTACACCTTC. V is TRBV24-1 and J is TRBJ1-2; D unclear. V lost 1 base and J lost 4, with 3 bases in between. The CDR3 consists of 12 residues. CDR1 and CDR2 from the germline V gene are KGHDR and SFDVKD.

J is TRBJ2-3 and V is TRBV7-9; 11 bases agree with TRBD2. V shed 4 bases and J 0 bases; nucleotides not matched to a gene: 6. This CDR3 is 17 amino acids long. Germline CDR1 SEHNR, CDR2 FQNEAQ (reference sequence). The DNA of the CDR3 is TGTGCCAGCAGCTCCCAACTAGCGGGGGATAGCACAGATACGCAGTATTTT. Amino acids: CASSSQLAGDSTDTQYF.

The chain uses TRBV27 and TRBJ2-3, with 9 positions matching TRBD2. Germline V lookup: CDR1 MNHEY, CDR2 SMNVEV (reference sequence). This CDR3 contains 17 residues. With 4 bases clipped from V and 4 bases from J, the junction kept 12 bases outside the gene matches. This chain's CDR3 is CASSSTAGTSRADTQYF. The CDR3 bases are TGTGCCAGCAGTTCAACGGCCGGGACTAGCCGTGCAGATACGCAGTATTTT.

V and J are TRBV12-3 or TRBV12-4 and TRBJ1-2, with no clear D. The CDR3 is 16 residues long. Between the trimmed V and J ends, which lost 1 base and 5 bases, there was a span of 17 bases. Here the CDR3 reads CASSLEVQQQRYGYTF. The CDR3 DNA sequence: TGTGCCAGCAGTTTAGAAGTACAACAGCAGAGGTATGGCTACACCTTC.

The chain couples TRBV5-1 to TRBJ2-1, with TRBD2 matching over 16 bases. CDR3 length: 16 amino acids. Germline V gene sequence: CDR1 SGHRS, CDR2 YFSETQ. Germline trimming cut 3 bases from V and 9 bases from J; bases unmatched to any gene: 6. For the CDR3, the DNA is TGCGCCAGCAGCTCGGGACTAGCGGGAGGGAAGGGTGAGCAGTTCTTC. Translated: CASSSGLAGGKGEQFF.

This clonotype was counted between two and nine times. The rearrangement joins TRBV20-1 to TRBJ2-1; TRBD1 matches at 7 bases. CDR1 and CDR2 (germline): DFQATT, SNEGSKA (reference sequence). CDR3 length: 16 amino acids. Germline trimming cut 0 bases from V and 1 base from J; bases unmatched to any gene: 6. CDR3 in amino acids: CSARDLGTVSYNEQFF. The CDR3 nucleotides are TGCAGTGCTAGAGATTTAGGGACAGTTTCCTACAATGAGCAGTTCTTC.

V is TRBV20-1 and J is TRBJ1-2; no definite D call. The CDR3 runs to 14 residues. Germline CDR1 is DFQATT and CDR2 is SNEGSKA (reference sequence). Trimming took 7 bases from V and 0 from J, leaving 15 bases between them. CDR3 DNA: TGCAGTGTCCGTGGGAGGGATTCTAACTATGGCTACACCTTC. This gives the protein CSVRGRDSNYGYTF.

This clonotype has at least ten counts. In DNA, the CDR3 is TGCGCCAGCAGCCAGGGGAGGCTAGCGGGACTCAATGAGCAGTTCTTC. Amino acids: CASSQGRLAGLNEQFF. This chain links TRBV5-1 with TRBJ2-1, with 9 bases fitting TRBD2. The CDR3 length is 16 residues. The J segment lost 6 bases and the V segment lost 4 bases, leaving 11 bases of the junction unmatched. CDR1 and CDR2 (germline): SGHRS, YFSETQ.

The sample holds a few counts of this clonotype. The rearrangement joins TRBV6-5 to TRBJ2-3; D unclear. This CDR3 has 13 amino acids. Germline V gives CDR1 MNHEY, CDR2 SVGAGI. Between the trimmed V and J ends, which lost 5 bases and 1 base, there was a span of 7 bases. In DNA, the CDR3 is TGTGCCAGCAGTGCACTCGGCACAGATACGCAGTATTTT. It codes for CASSALGTDTQYF.

The J gene is TRBJ1-2, the V gene TRBV3-1, with 7 bases identical to TRBD1. This CDR3 is built from 14 residues. Unmatched junction bases numbered 6, after V lost 6 bases and J lost 2 bases. The germline CDR1 and CDR2 sequences are LGHDT and YNNKEL (reference sequence). CDR3 residues: CASRQTGKNYGYTF. CDR3 in DNA: TGTGCCAGCAGGCAGACAGGGAAGAACTATGGCTACACCTTC.

The chain uses TRBV6-2 or TRBV6-3 and TRBJ2-1, with D maybe TRBD2 (6 bases). Deletions cut 6 bases from V and 4 bases from J, with 16 bases between. Germline V lookup: CDR1 MNHEY, CDR2 SVGEGT. CDR3 length: 15 amino acids. CDR3 nucleotides: TGTGCCAGCAGCGAGACCGGGACTCTATACAATGAGCAGTTCTTC. This sequence encodes CASSETGTLYNEQFF.

This clonotype has more than one count but fewer than ten. The V gene is TRBV5-1, the J gene TRBJ2-1; 8 nucleotides agree with TRBD1. The CDR3 covers 16 residues. Germline lookup yields CDR1 SGHRS and CDR2 YFSETQ. V shed 1 base and J 4 bases; nucleotides not matched to a gene: 7. The DNA for the CDR3 is TGCGCCAGCAGCTTGTCGGACAGGGCCCTTTACAATGAGCAGTTCTTC. It yields the protein CASSLSDRALYNEQFF.

The J gene is TRBJ2-4, the V gene TRBV20-1; TRBD1 aligns across 7 bases. The J call is in doubt because the DNA end fits TRBJ2-7 better. CDR3 length equals 15 residues. In germline, CDR1 is DFQATT, CDR2 SNEGSKA (reference sequence). Here the CDR3 DNA reads TGCAGTGCTAGAGATCCGACAGGGAGCTCCTACGAGCAGTACTTC. Translation: CSARDPTGSSYEQYF.

The rearrangement uses TRBV28 and TRBJ2-1; 10 bases are shared with TRBD2. With 6 bases clipped from V and 10 bases from J, the junction kept 12 bases outside the gene matches. This CDR3 region has 15 residues. In germline, CDR1 is MDHEN, CDR2 SYDVKM. The CDR3 DNA follows: TGTGCCAGCAGACCAAGACTAGCGGGTGGGTTCGAGCAGTTCTTC. This encodes CASRPRLAGGFEQFF.

This clonotype occurred a few times. This chain links TRBV12-3 or TRBV12-4 with TRBJ2-3, with D tentatively TRBD1 (6 bases). V shed 1 base and J shed 3 bases, with 11 bases lying between them. The CDR3 loop spans 15 amino acids. Here the CDR3 DNA reads TGTGCCAGCAGTTTAGGGTTGGGACAAACAGATACGCAGTATTTT. Translated: CASSLGLGQTDTQYF.

In this sample, this clonotype turned up a few times. This chain joins TRBV12-3 or TRBV12-4 and TRBJ1-2; D unclear. V gave up 8 bases and J gave up 8 bases, with 18 bases separating them. CDR3 length: 13 amino acids. In DNA form, the CDR3 reads TGTGCCAGCCTGAAGGCGAGCATCGGGGGCTACACCTTC. Translation gives CASLKASIGGYTF.

This clonotype has just a few counts. The chain combines TRBV12-5 with TRBJ2-3; 14 bases are shared with TRBD2. The CDR3 extends over 18 amino acids. Germline V gene data show CDR1 as LGHNT and CDR2 as FRNRAP. V was clipped by 3 bases and J by 4 bases; unmatched bases: 9. CDR3: CASGLKTGLAGESDTQYF. Written as DNA, the CDR3 is TGTGCTAGTGGTTTAAAGACGGGACTAGCGGGGGAATCAGATACGCAGTATTTT.

The chain links TRBV3-1 to TRBJ2-5, with TRBD2 identical over 13 bases. The CDR3 sequence is 14 residues long. From germline, CDR1 is LGHDT and CDR2 YNNKEL (reference sequence). V shed 4 bases, J shed 9 bases, and the junction held 5 bases outside the gene matches. The CDR3 DNA sequence: TGTGCCAGCAGCCTCGGACTAGCGGGGGAGGCCCAGTACTTC. It is translated as CASSLGLAGEAQYF.

This chain connects TRBV6-6 to TRBJ2-5; 8 bases are shared with TRBD2. CDR3 length: 15 amino acids. V lost 8 bases, J lost 2 bases, and 10 bases stayed unmatched. CDR1 is MNHNY and CDR2 is SVGAGI in the germline V gene (reference sequence). The CDR3 nucleotides are TGTGCCAGCCTCCAGGCGGGGGGAATACAAGAGACCCAGTACTTC. Translated, it gives CASLQAGGIQETQYF.

The chain recombines TRBV6-1 with TRBJ2-4; 7 bases line up with TRBD2. This CDR3 comprises 15 residues. V lost 5 bases and J lost 0; bases outside the gene matches: 4. Germline lookup yields CDR1 MNHNS and CDR2 SASEGT. The CDR3, as DNA: TGTGCCAGCAGTAATTTAGCGGGAGCCAAAAACATTCAGTACTTC. This translates into CASSNLAGAKNIQYF.

This chain joins TRBV5-6 and TRBJ1-1; D might be TRBD1 (5 bases). CDR1 is SGHDT, CDR2 YYEEEE, per germline. This CDR3 has 16 residues. V shed 4 bases and J shed 6 bases, with 22 bases lying between them. The CDR3 DNA reads as TGTGCCAGCAGCCCGGGGATAGGACACATAAAATCTGAAGCTTTCTTT. It codes for CASSPGIGHIKSEAFF.

The chain links TRBV5-1 to TRBJ1-5; D not resolved. Trimming took off 4 bases at V and 8 bases at J, with 13 bases between the two ends. The CDR3 extends over 13 amino acids. Germline-derived CDR1 and CDR2 are SGHRS and YFSETQ. The CDR3 is CASSRAGREPQHF. CDR3 sequence (DNA): TGCGCCAGCAGCCGGGCGGGCCGGGAGCCCCAGCATTTT. The complete variable domain, with remaining parts taken from reference TRBV5-1 and TRBJ1-5, reads KAGVTQTPRYLIKTRGQQVTLSCSPISGHRSVSWYQQTPGQGLQFLFEYFSETQRNKGNFPGRFSGRQFSNSRSEMNVSTLELGDSALYLCASSRAGREPQHFGDGTRLSIL.